This is a list of T cell receptor beta chains from one sample in a study of control samples from healthy donors and cancer patients. TCRdb's copy holds only in-frame clones and misses some; the assay was immunoSEQ multiplex PCR. The data contain 90,000 to 100,000 clones, approximately 90% of them seen just once; the ten biggest clones take up around 3.8%. The sequencing sample was made of blood. These receptors came from a woman under 30 in good health. Both conserved end residues are part of each CDR3. A D gene is named only where the DNA matches it firmly.

TGTGCCAGTAGTATAGATGCAGGGGGCTTCAATCAGCCCCAGCATTTT	CASSIDAGGFNQPQHF	TRBJ1-5	TRBV19	TRBD1
TGTGCCACCAGCGTCCCGGAAGTGGCGAACACTGAAGCTTTCTTT	CATSVPEVANTEAFF	TRBJ1-1	TRBV15	-
TGTGCCAGCAGCTACATCCTTGGGGAAGGGGGCTACACCTTC	CASSYILGEGGYTF	TRBJ1-2	TRBV2	-
TGTGCCAGCAGCGTGGACTGGGATACGCAGTATTTT	CASSVDWDTQYF	TRBJ2-3	TRBV7-2	-
TGCAGTGCTAGTAGGGGGGGGCGCGTGGAGACCCAGTACTTC	CSASRGGRVETQYF	TRBJ2-5	TRBV20-1	-
TGTGCCAGCAGCTTACTTATGGCCGCCGGGGAGCTGTTTTTT	CASSLLMAAGELFF	TRBJ2-2	TRBV7-9	-
TGTGCCAGCAGTACGGGACTAGCGGGGGGCTCAGATACGCAGTATTTT	CASSTGLAGGSDTQYF	TRBJ2-3	TRBV7-3	TRBD2
TGCGCCAGCAGCCAAGATCCGGGACACCTGTACAATGAGCAGTTCTTC	CASSQDPGHLYNEQFF	TRBJ2-1	TRBV4-1	-
TGTGCCGGAGCCAAGACAGGGGTCGCCTACGAGCAGTACTTC	CAGAKTGVAYEQYF	TRBJ2-7	TRBV2	TRBD1
TGTGCCATGCAGGGGGACTATGGCTACACCTTC	CAMQGDYGYTF	TRBJ1-2	TRBV21-1	-
TGTGCCAGCAGGGACGACAACACCGGGGAGCTGTTTTTT	CASRDDNTGELFF	TRBJ2-2	TRBV2	-
TGTGCCAGCAGCTTAGGGGGGGCCCTCGGCGGCTACACCTTC	CASSLGGALGGYTF	TRBJ1-2	TRBV7-2	-
TGTGCCAGCACCCTAAAGGGGACCGCGAACACTGAAGCTTTCTTT	CASTLKGTANTEAFF	TRBJ1-1	TRBV6-5	-
TGCGCCAGCAGCTTCGCAGGGGGGAACACCGGGGAGCTGTTTTTT	CASSFAGGNTGELFF	TRBJ2-2	TRBV5-1	TRBD1
TGTGCCATCAGCGGGACTAGTAGCGCCTACGAGCAGTACTTC	CAISGTSSAYEQYF	TRBJ2-7	TRBV10-3	TRBD2
TGTGCCACCAGCAGAGATCGTGGTTGGGAGACCCAGTACTTC	CATSRDRGWETQYF	TRBJ2-5	TRBV15	-
TGTGCCAGTAGTAGCGGGGGCGGAACCTACGAGCAGTACTTC	CASSSGGGTYEQYF	TRBJ2-7	TRBV19	-
TGTGCCAGCAGTTACTCCGGGAGCGCCAACTATGGCTACACCTTC	CASSYSGSANYGYTF	TRBJ1-2	TRBV6-6	-
TGTGCCAGCAGCGTACCACTGACTGGGACTAACTATGGCTACACCTTC	CASSVPLTGTNYGYTF	TRBJ1-2	TRBV9	-
TGTGCCAGCAGCCAAGGCCCCCCGGGGAGCCAAAATCAGCCCCAGCATTTT	CASSQGPPGSQNQPQHF	TRBJ1-5	TRBV3-1/TRBV3-2	-
TGTGCCAGCAGTGAACCCTCCGAAGGGGGGCCAGGAGAGACCCAGTACTTC	CASSEPSEGGPGETQYF	TRBJ2-5	TRBV25-1	-
TGTGCCAGCAGCTTAGATTATGGCTACACCTTC	CASSLDYGYTF	TRBJ1-2	TRBV7-9	-
TGCGCCAGCAGCTTGGGGGTCGGAGAGACCCAGTACTTC	CASSLGVGETQYF	TRBJ2-5	TRBV5-1	-
TGCGCCAGCAGCTTGGGGGACTCCAGCTCCTATAATTCACCCCTCCACTTT	CASSLGDSSSYNSPLHF	TRBJ1-6	TRBV5-1	-
TGTGCCAGCAGTCCCCCCGGAGGGGTCACTGAAGCTTTCTTT	CASSPPGGVTEAFF	TRBJ1-1	TRBV6-5	-
TGTGCCAGCAGCTTAGGGCTTCTAGGGGTCAATAATTCACCCCTCCACTTT	CASSLGLLGVNNSPLHF	TRBJ1-6	TRBV11-2	-
TGTGCCAGCTCACCGGGAATAAACGAGCAGTACTTC	CASSPGINEQYF	TRBJ2-7	TRBV18	-
TGTGCCAGCTCACGAGGGACTAATGAAAAACTGTTTTTT	CASSRGTNEKLFF	TRBJ1-4	TRBV18	-
TGTGCCAGCGCATTCCTTCAGGGAGGCACAGATACGCAGTATTTT	CASAFLQGGTDTQYF	TRBJ2-3	TRBV5-4	-
TGTGCCAGCAGCCCCACCCTAGCCGGGGAGCTGTTTTTT	CASSPTLAGELFF	TRBJ2-2	TRBV7-9	-
TGTGCCAGTTCAGCGACGAGCTCCTACAATGAGCAGTTCTTC	CASSATSSYNEQFF	TRBJ2-1	TRBV6-5	-
TGTGCCTCTAGGGGGGACACAACCTACGAGCAGTACTTC	CASRGDTTYEQYF	TRBJ2-7	TRBV27	-
TGTGCCAGCAGTGATTTTGATGGCTACACCTTC	CASSDFDGYTF	TRBJ1-2	TRBV2	-
TGCAGTGCTAGTGGACACTCCTACGAGCAGTACTTC	CSASGHSYEQYF	TRBJ2-7	TRBV20-1	-
TGTGCCAGTAGTATAACCCACTGGGTGGCGGGGGGGCCTATCCATGAGCAGTTCTTC	CASSITHWVAGGPIHEQFF	TRBJ2-1	TRBV19	TRBD2
TGTGCCAGCAGCTCGCAGGGGGCGGAAGCTTTCTTT	CASSSQGAEAFF	TRBJ1-1	TRBV13	TRBD1
TGTGCCAGCAGCTTCGCAGGGGGCAAGGATACGCAGTATTTT	CASSFAGGKDTQYF	TRBJ2-3	TRBV7-9	TRBD1
TGTGCCAGCAGCTCCTCCACCGGACAGACTAGCGGGGTTTTGGGGATCTTC	CASSSSTGQTSGVLGIF	TRBJ2-1	TRBV7-9	TRBD2
TGTGCCAGCAGCCAAGATACTAGCGGGAAACCCTACGAGCAGTACTTC	CASSQDTSGKPYEQYF	TRBJ2-7	TRBV4-2	TRBD2
TGTGCCAGCAGGCCGGGTCTCAAGACTGAAGCTTTCTTT	CASRPGLKTEAFF	TRBJ1-1	TRBV7-8	-
TGTGCCAGCAGCACTACAGGGTCCGAAGAGACCCAGTACTTC	CASSTTGSEETQYF	TRBJ2-5	TRBV9	-
TGTGCCAGCTCACCAATGAAGGCTAACTATGGCTACACCTTC	CASSPMKANYGYTF	TRBJ1-2	TRBV18	-
TGTGCCAGCAGCCCTGGGGGGGGGCTAGCGGACACCGGGGAGCTGTTTTTT	CASSPGGGLADTGELFF	TRBJ2-2	TRBV27	-
TGTGCCAGCAGCCGTACTAGCGGAGCCTACAATGAGCAGTTCTTC	CASSRTSGAYNEQFF	TRBJ2-1	TRBV7-9	TRBD2
TGTGCCAGCAGTGAACTCGGCCGGCTGGGGCAGTTCTTC	CASSELGRLGQFF	TRBJ2-1	TRBV2	-
TGTGCCAGTAGGGACGGGGGTGTCACAGATACGCAGTATTTT	CASRDGGVTDTQYF	TRBJ2-3	TRBV19	-
TGTGCCAGCAGGTGGACAGTTAAGACCTATGGCTACACCTTC	CASRWTVKTYGYTF	TRBJ1-2	TRBV21-1	-
TGCGCCAGCAGAACGACCGGGACACCCAATGAGCAGTTCTTC	CASRTTGTPNEQFF	TRBJ2-1	TRBV23-1	-
TGTGCCAGCACCCAGAGGGACAGCCCAAGCAACACCGGGGAGCTGTTTTTT	CASTQRDSPSNTGELFF	TRBJ2-2	TRBV7-3	TRBD1
TGTGCCAGCAGCTTGGAGACAGGGCTTAACTATGGCTACACCTTC	CASSLETGLNYGYTF	TRBJ1-2	TRBV5-4	TRBD1
TGTGCCAGCAGCGTCGGACAGTCGTATGGCTACACCTTC	CASSVGQSYGYTF	TRBJ1-2	TRBV9	-
TGTGCCAGCAGTCTCAAAGGGACAGGGGGCTACCACGAGCAGTACTTC	CASSLKGTGGYHEQYF	TRBJ2-7	TRBV3-1/TRBV3-2	TRBD1
TGCGCCAGCAGCCAAGAAGGTCCCCAGCCCCAGCATTTT	CASSQEGPQPQHF	TRBJ1-5	TRBV4-1	-